This is a list of T cell receptor beta chains from one sample in a study of shared clonotypes between healthy human individuals. Profiled with immunoSEQ multiplex PCR; TCRdb holds only in-frame clones, not every one. This table has 450,000 to 600,000 clones, about four fifths appearing once. Sequencing input: PBMCs. These receptors all come from a woman in her thirties or forties in good health. Some clones in this sample may be carry-over from other donors' samples. CDR3s include the opening cysteine and the closing phenylalanine or tryptophan. D genes are given only for firm matches. Expanded clones are given a class, and other clones once, few, many or no size at all.

CDR3 DNA: TGTGCCAGCAGCTTGGCTAGCGGGAGGGCCAAGCAGTACTTC; CDR3 protein: CASSLASGRAKQYF; V gene: TRBV5-4; J gene: TRBJ2-7; D gene: TRBD2; clone size: .
CDR3 DNA: TGTGCCAGCAGTTTCACTCAGAGTGGAGATACGCAGTATTTT; CDR3 protein: CASSFTQSGDTQYF; V gene: TRBV2; J gene: TRBJ2-3; D gene: .; clone size: .
CDR3 DNA: TGCGCCAGCCCCAGGGGGCGCGGGGCAGATACGCAGTATTTT; CDR3 protein: CASPRGRGADTQYF; V gene: TRBV23-1; J gene: TRBJ2-3; D gene: TRBD1; clone size: .
CDR3 DNA: TGTGCCAGCAGCACTCAGGGAAGCCCTGGAAACACCATATATTTT; CDR3 protein: CASSTQGSPGNTIYF; V gene: TRBV9; J gene: TRBJ1-3; D gene: .; clone size: once
CDR3 DNA: TGTGCCAGTAGTATAGAGGCAGCCGGGGAGACCCAGTACTTC; CDR3 protein: CASSIEAAGETQYF; V gene: TRBV19; J gene: TRBJ2-5; D gene: .; clone size: .
CDR3 DNA: TGTGCCAGCTCACCCGGCACGGAGACCTACGAGCAGTACTTC; CDR3 protein: CASSPGTETYEQYF; V gene: TRBV18; J gene: TRBJ2-7; D gene: .; clone size: .
CDR3 DNA: TGTGCCAGCAGTTTACCGTACCAGGGGGCCCGAGAGACCCAGTACTTC; CDR3 protein: CASSLPYQGARETQYF; V gene: TRBV28; J gene: TRBJ2-5; D gene: TRBD1; clone size: .
CDR3 DNA: TGTGCCAGCAGTGAAGGAAGGGGCTCCTTCGGAGAGACCCAGTACTTC; CDR3 protein: CASSEGRGSFGETQYF; V gene: TRBV2; J gene: TRBJ2-5; D gene: .; clone size: .
CDR3 DNA: TGTGCCAGCAGCTTGGGGGACAACACATGGGCCGGGGAGCTGTTTTTT; CDR3 protein: CASSLGDNTWAGELFF; V gene: TRBV5-5; J gene: TRBJ2-2; D gene: .; clone size: .
CDR3 DNA: TGTGCCAGCAGTCCGGGACAGAGTGATCAGCCCCAGCATTTT; CDR3 protein: CASSPGQSDQPQHF; V gene: TRBV2; J gene: TRBJ1-5; D gene: TRBD1; clone size: .
CDR3 DNA: TGTGCCAGCAGCTTAATGCGTGGTACCAATGAGCAGTTCTTC; CDR3 protein: CASSLMRGTNEQFF; V gene: TRBV7-3; J gene: TRBJ2-1; D gene: .; clone size: .
CDR3 DNA: TGCGCCAGCAGCCCCCGTCAGGGGGCTTGGACCGGGGAGCTGTTTTTT; CDR3 protein: CASSPRQGAWTGELFF; V gene: TRBV4-3; J gene: TRBJ2-2; D gene: TRBD1; clone size: .
CDR3 DNA: TGTGCCAGCAGCTTAAGTTCGGGTCAAGGGGGTGAAAAACTGTTTTTT; CDR3 protein: CASSLSSGQGGEKLFF; V gene: TRBV7-9; J gene: TRBJ1-4; D gene: .; clone size: .
CDR3 DNA: TGTGCCAGCAGCTCGGGCAACGAGCAGTACTTC; CDR3 protein: CASSSGNEQYF; V gene: TRBV7-2; J gene: TRBJ2-7; D gene: .; clone size: once
CDR3 DNA: TGTGCCAGCTCACCACCGTTGACAGGGGATTGGGAGACCCAGTACTTC; CDR3 protein: CASSPPLTGDWETQYF; V gene: TRBV18; J gene: TRBJ2-5; D gene: TRBD1; clone size: once
CDR3 DNA: TGTGCCAGCAGTGAAGCTGTAAAACTGACTGAAGCTTTCTTT; CDR3 protein: CASSEAVKLTEAFF; V gene: TRBV27; J gene: TRBJ1-1; D gene: .; clone size: .
CDR3 DNA: TGCACCAGCAGCCAAGCTAGAGGCCGGCCCTACGAGCAGTACTTC; CDR3 protein: CTSSQARGRPYEQYF; V gene: TRBV1; J gene: TRBJ2-7; D gene: .; clone size: .
CDR3 DNA: TGTGCCAGCAGTGTAACCCGACCGGGGAGCACAGATACGCAGTATTTT; CDR3 protein: CASSVTRPGSTDTQYF; V gene: TRBV6-1; J gene: TRBJ2-3; D gene: .; clone size: many
CDR3 DNA: TGTGCCAGCAGCTTACCTTGGGACAGGGTATCCAATAACTTTAGCAATCAGCCCCAGCATTTT; CDR3 protein: CASSLPWDRVSNNFSNQPQHF; V gene: TRBV7-6; J gene: TRBJ1-5; D gene: TRBD1; clone size: .
CDR3 DNA: TGTGCCAGCTCACGACCAAACTCTGGAAACACCATATATTTT; CDR3 protein: CASSRPNSGNTIYF; V gene: TRBV18; J gene: TRBJ1-3; D gene: .; clone size: .
CDR3 DNA: TGCGCCAGCAGCCCCGGGACTAGCGGCACCGGGGAGCTGTTTTTT; CDR3 protein: CASSPGTSGTGELFF; V gene: TRBV5-1; J gene: TRBJ2-2; D gene: TRBD2; clone size: .
CDR3 DNA: TGTGCCTGCTCAAGGACCGGACAGGCCACTGAAGCTTTCTTT; CDR3 protein: CACSRTGQATEAFF; V gene: TRBV30; J gene: TRBJ1-1; D gene: TRBD1; clone size: .
CDR3 DNA: TGTGCCATCAGGGATGACAGCGGGGGCACAGATACGCAGTATTTT; CDR3 protein: CAIRDDSGGTDTQYF; V gene: TRBV10-3; J gene: TRBJ2-3; D gene: TRBD2; clone size: .
CDR3 DNA: TGCGCCAGCAGCCAAGAAGCGGATGTCCATGGCTACACCTTC; CDR3 protein: CASSQEADVHGYTF; V gene: TRBV4-3; J gene: TRBJ1-2; D gene: .; clone size: few
CDR3 DNA: TGTGCCAGCAGTGAACAGGCCGGCGCGGGGGGCTACACCTTC; CDR3 protein: CASSEQAGAGGYTF; V gene: TRBV6-4; J gene: TRBJ1-2; D gene: .; clone size: .
CDR3 DNA: TGTGCCAGCCCGGGAGAAGTTGGAGAGCAGTTCTTC; CDR3 protein: CASPGEVGEQFF; V gene: TRBV11-3; J gene: TRBJ2-1; D gene: .; clone size: .
CDR3 DNA: TGTGCCATCAGTGAGTCGGTATCGCGGGGAGTTGGGGAGACCCAGTACTTC; CDR3 protein: CAISESVSRGVGETQYF; V gene: TRBV10-3; J gene: TRBJ2-5; D gene: .; clone size: .